A selection of T cell receptor beta chains follows, all from one sample in a study of blood T cell repertoires in COVID-19. Sequenced by immunoSEQ multiplex PCR; TCRdb stores in-frame clones only, minus some. The sample lists 400,000 to 450,000 clones, roughly 88% occurring once. Material for sequencing was peripheral blood. These receptors all stem from a woman aged 50 to 65 with COVID-19, enrolled during active disease. CDR3s include the opening cysteine and the closing phenylalanine or tryptophan. A D gene is named only where the DNA matches it firmly. Some rows have no size entry. The others give once, few or many, or a class for an expanded clone.

d_call,j_call,v_call,clone_size,cdr3_nt,cdr3_aa
-,TRBJ2-7,TRBV6-5,-,TGTGCCAGCAGTTGGTTACAGACGAACGAGCAGTACTTC,CASSWLQTNEQYF
TRBD1,TRBJ1-3,TRBV3-1/TRBV3-2,-,TGTGCCAGCAGCCGAACAGGGGATAATGGAAACACCATATATTTT,CASSRTGDNGNTIYF
-,TRBJ2-3,TRBV3-1/TRBV3-2,few,TGTGCCAGCAGCCAAGAGGCTCACAGGACAGATACGCAGTATTTT,CASSQEAHRTDTQYF
TRBD1,TRBJ1-6,TRBV11-2,-,TGTGCCAGCAGCTTAGATCTACAGGGGGCAGGAAATTCACCCCTCCACTTT,CASSLDLQGAGNSPLHF
-,TRBJ1-1,TRBV7-9,-,TGTGCCAGCAGCGGCGGACACCGTGAAGCTTTCTTT,CASSGGHREAFF
-,TRBJ1-6,TRBV4-1,few,TGCGCCAGCAGCCAAGATGGAGCGAATTCACCCCTCCACTTT,CASSQDGANSPLHF
TRBD1,TRBJ2-1,TRBV5-1,once,TGCGCCAGCAGCCTGGGACAGGGCGGTGGATGGTCCTACAATGAGCAGTTCTTC,CASSLGQGGGWSYNEQFF
-,TRBJ2-2,TRBV15,-,TGTGCCACCAGTTCGGCAGGATATTTACTCGGCACCGGGGAGCTGTTTTTT,CATSSAGYLLGTGELFF
-,TRBJ2-2,TRBV24-1,-,TGTGCCACCAGTAGGACAGAACCCAACACCGGGGAGCTGTTTTTT,CATSRTEPNTGELFF
TRBD1,TRBJ2-2,TRBV11-2,-,TGTGCCAGCAGCTGGAAGGACAGGGCTTACACCGGGGAGCTGTTTTTT,CASSWKDRAYTGELFF
-,TRBJ2-1,TRBV29-1,-,TGCAGCGTTGAAGGGGCCCCCATCAGCAATGAGCAGTTCTTC,CSVEGAPISNEQFF
-,TRBJ1-1,TRBV5-1,few,TGCGCCAGCAGTTACTCTTGGGGCAGGGCGAACACTGAAGCTTTCTTT,CASSYSWGRANTEAFF
TRBD2,TRBJ2-1,TRBV12-3/TRBV12-4,-,TGTGCCAGCAGCCCTAGCGGGGGGTATGAGCAGTTCTTC,CASSPSGGYEQFF
-,TRBJ1-6,TRBV12-3/TRBV12-4,-,TGTGCCAGCAGTTCCCCTGGGGGGACCCTCCACTTT,CASSSPGGTLHF
-,TRBJ1-4,TRBV6-6,-,TGTGCCAGCCAGTCAGGGACACGCACTAATGAAAAACTGTTTTTT,CASQSGTRTNEKLFF
-,TRBJ2-3,TRBV5-5,-,TGTGCCAGCAGTAGCCCATTAACCGATACGCAGTATTTT,CASSSPLTDTQYF
TRBD2,TRBJ2-2,TRBV24-1,-,TGTGCCACCAGAGGAGCGGGGCACGCGAACACCGGGGAGCTGTTTTTT,CATRGAGHANTGELFF
TRBD1,TRBJ1-1,TRBV6-1,-,TGTGCCAGCAGTGAATCCGGGACAGGGGCTGAAGCTTTCTTT,CASSESGTGAEAFF
-,TRBJ2-7,TRBV30,-,TGTGCCTGGAGCGCAACGGACAGTTACGGGCAGTACTTC,CAWSATDSYGQYF
-,TRBJ2-2,TRBV4-2,-,TGTGCCAGCAGCCAGATCACAGGGACCGGGGAGCTGTTTTTT,CASSQITGTGELFF
TRBD1,TRBJ2-2,TRBV6-5,-,TGTGCCAGCAAACGGGACAGGGAATACACCGGGGAGCTGTTTTTT,CASKRDREYTGELFF
-,TRBJ2-1,TRBV24-1,-,TGTGCCACCAGTGATTTCGGGGCCTACAATGAGCAGTTCTTC,CATSDFGAYNEQFF
-,TRBJ2-7,TRBV5-4,-,TGTGCCAGCAGCTTGGCAGGGTCCAGCGAGCAGTACTTC,CASSLAGSSEQYF
-,TRBJ1-2,TRBV5-1,-,TGCGCCAGCAGCTTGGGTACAGGATTGGGCTACACCTTC,CASSLGTGLGYTF
-,TRBJ1-2,TRBV19,-,TGTGCCAGTAGTCTCACCCAAAACAGGGTTAACTATGGCTACACCTTC,CASSLTQNRVNYGYTF
-,TRBJ1-4,TRBV30,-,TGTGCCTGGACTCCCTCACAGGGACCGAAGTCTGCAACTAATGAAAAACTGTTTTTT,CAWTPSQGPKSATNEKLFF